The rows below give T cell receptor beta chains drawn from one sample of a study of blood T cell repertoires in COVID-19. The assay was immunoSEQ multiplex PCR, and TCRdb's table has in-frame clones only and misses some. The table records some 460,000 clones, about nine tenths of them present only once. Sequencing was performed on PBMCs or T cells enriched from blood (not recorded which). These receptors originate from a woman aged 18-29 years who had recovered from COVID-19. CDR3s include the opening cysteine and the closing phenylalanine or tryptophan. Each record gives: CDR3 protein, J gene, V gene, clone size, D gene. A D gene is named only where the DNA matches it firmly. The size entry is marked missing in some rows and otherwise reads once, few, many or a size class.

CDR3: CASSRQGAGQPQHF
J: TRBJ1-5
V: TRBV7-8
size: -
D: TRBD1

CDR3: CASSPGGVYTEAFF
J: TRBJ1-1
V: TRBV28
size: -
D: -

CDR3: CASSEEGTGNFYEQYF
J: TRBJ2-7
V: TRBV11-2
size: -
D: TRBD1

CDR3: CASSWAGGGEQYF
J: TRBJ2-7
V: TRBV12-3/TRBV12-4
size: -
D: TRBD2

CDR3: CAWRGRQTQYF
J: TRBJ2-5
V: TRBV30
size: few
D: -

CDR3: CASSQGLAGGRPKNIQYF
J: TRBJ2-4
V: TRBV4-1
size: -
D: TRBD2

CDR3: CASSPNRGATYEQYF
J: TRBJ2-7
V: TRBV4-1
size: -
D: TRBD1

CDR3: CSVVSEGFMDEQFF
J: TRBJ2-1
V: TRBV29-1
size: -
D: -

CDR3: CASSNGGLTGATDTQYF
J: TRBJ2-3
V: TRBV5-4
size: -
D: -

CDR3: CASSFSDTQYF
J: TRBJ2-3
V: TRBV28
size: -
D: -

CDR3: CASSQADSSGNTIYF
J: TRBJ1-3
V: TRBV4-1
size: -
D: -

CDR3: CASSHGTESSYEQYF
J: TRBJ2-7
V: TRBV5-6
size: -
D: TRBD1

CDR3: CATREGSTDTQYF
J: TRBJ2-3
V: TRBV2
size: -
D: -

CDR3: CASTPGNYGYTF
J: TRBJ1-2
V: TRBV7-8
size: -
D: -

CDR3: CASSLDAGGGNEQFF
J: TRBJ2-1
V: TRBV11-3
size: -
D: TRBD2

CDR3: CASSPPGGYNEQFF
J: TRBJ2-1
V: TRBV19
size: -
D: TRBD2